The 27 T cell receptor beta chains presented below share a single source sample, sequenced in a study of blood T cells in healthy people across ages. A second roughly 6 to 12 cycle PCR used barcoded and J-beta primers. TCRdb fed the 5' RACE reads into MiXCR, producing one record per CDR3 protein. The sample comprises roughly 730,000 distinct CDR3 sequences, about 56% of which are singletons, and around 24% rests with the top ten. Sequences were obtained from blood. These receptors were taken from a man aged 40-55 years in good health.

This sequence joins TRBV11-3 and TRBJ2-2, with 9 bases lining up with TRBD2. Germline V lookup: CDR1 SGHNT, CDR2 YENEEA. The CDR3 spans 14 residues. In nucleotides, the CDR3 is TGTGAAACCGGGACTAGCAGATTTCACGGGGAGCTGTTTTTT. Translation gives CETGTSRFHGELFF.

This chain connects TRBV24-1 to TRBJ2-3; D tentatively fits TRBD1 or TRBD2 (5 bases each). Germline V lookup: CDR1 KGHDR, CDR2 SFDVKD. The CDR3 extends over 14 amino acids. The V and J ends lost 5 bases and 4 bases respectively, with 12 bases between them. CDR3 sequence reads: CATSGGLPPDTQYF. The DNA for the CDR3 is TGTGCCACCAGTGGGGGGTTACCCCCAGATACGCAGTATTTT.

This sequence joins TRBV13 and TRBJ2-1; D may be TRBD2 (6 bases). Looked up from germline, CDR1 is PRHDT and CDR2 is FYEKMQ (reference sequence). Between the trimmed V and J ends, which lost 6 bases and 9 bases, there was a span of 24 bases. The CDR3 has 16 amino acids. CDR3: CASSLPGGTPTGEQFF. CDR3 bases: TGTGCCAGCAGTCTCCCCGGCGGGACTCCAACCGGTGAGCAGTTCTTC. Looking up the rest from reference TRBV13 and TRBJ2-1 gives the full variable domain: AAGVIQSPRHLIKEKRETATLKCYPIPRHDTVYWYQQGPGQDPQFLISFYEKMQSDKGSIPDRFSAQQFSDYHSELNMSSLELGDSALYFCASSLPGGTPTGEQFFGPGTRLTVL.

The chain uses TRBV7-2 and TRBJ1-2; D gene uncertain. The V end was cut by 1 base, the J end by 8 bases, with 17 bases between. The CDR3 sequence is 15 residues long. Looked up from germline, CDR1 is SGHTA and CDR2 is FQGNSA. This CDR3 is CASSLDGLLAQGYTF. The CDR3 DNA reads as TGTGCCAGCAGCTTAGATGGGCTCCTAGCTCAGGGCTACACCTTC.

This sequence joins TRBV7-9 and TRBJ1-1; tentatively, D is TRBD1 (5 bases). In germline, CDR1 is SEHNR, CDR2 FQNEAQ (reference sequence). V was cut by 5 bases and J by 2 bases, with 12 bases left in between. The CDR3 runs 14 residues. This chain's CDR3 is CASSRRQINTEAFF. CDR3 coding DNA: TGTGCCAGCAGCCGGAGACAGATAAACACTGAAGCTTTCTTT.

The CDR3 nucleotides read TGTGCCAGCAGTTACTCGAGGGCCAGTTTCACAGATACGCAGTATTTT. It translates to CASSYSRASFTDTQYF. The chain couples TRBV6-5 to TRBJ2-3; possible D gene TRBD2, 5 bases. CDR3 length: 16 amino acids. Germline V CDR1 and CDR2: MNHEY, SVGAGI. The germline V and J ends were trimmed by 0 bases and 2 bases, with 12 bases remaining between them.

The CDR3 spells CASSSQQGAYGYTF. DNA of the CDR3: TGTGCCAGCAGCTCGCAACAGGGGGCCTATGGCTACACCTTC. J is TRBJ1-2 and V is TRBV7-8; 9 nucleotides match TRBD1. The CDR3 is 14 residues long. Germline lookup yields CDR1 SGHVS and CDR2 FQNEAQ. Trimming at V came to 4 bases and at J to 4 bases, leaving 4 bases not matched to a gene.

Only a few counts were recorded for this clonotype. The V and J genes are TRBV7-2 and TRBJ1-1; D is uncertain. The V gene's germline CDR1 is SGHTA and CDR2 FQGNSA. V lost 2 bases and J lost 4, with 14 bases in between. The length of the CDR3 is 15 residues. This CDR3 is CASSLTTGLATEAFF. CDR3 bases: TGTGCCAGCAGCTTAACGACCGGGTTAGCCACTGAAGCTTTCTTT.

V gene TRBV29-1 combines with J gene TRBJ2-6; D could derive from TRBD1 or TRBD2 (6 bases each). CDR1 is SQVTM and CDR2 is ANQGSEA in the germline V gene. The CDR3 extends over 19 amino acids. The V gene lost 1 base and the J gene lost 0 bases, with 19 bases spanning the gap. The CDR3 DNA is TGCAGCGTTGAAGCTCGGGGGACAAGACACCGCTCTGGGGCCAACGTCCTGACTTTC. Its protein is CSVEARGTRHRSGANVLTF.

The chain uses TRBV20-1 and TRBJ1-4; the D is unclear. Between the trimmed V and J ends, which lost 4 bases and 5 bases, there was a span of 5 bases. The CDR3 is 11 amino acids. Germline CDR1 DFQATT, CDR2 SNEGSKA (reference sequence). Here the CDR3 reads CSATENEKLFF. The CDR3 DNA is TGCAGTGCTACCGAGAATGAAAAACTGTTTTTT.

A few counts support this clonotype. The chain links TRBV12-3 or TRBV12-4 to TRBJ1-5, with no clear D. The CDR3 loop spans 14 amino acids. The germline V and J ends were trimmed by 2 bases and 4 bases, with 9 bases remaining between them. This CDR3 reads CASSLMDSNQPQHF. The CDR3 region has the DNA TGTGCCAGCAGTTTAATGGATTCGAATCAGCCCCAGCATTTT.

In the case of this clonotype: One junction end does not reproduce the germline sequence, and a read error may be involved. This sequence joins TRBV7-7 and TRBJ2-5, with 7 bases that match TRBD2. This CDR3 has 16 residues. CDR1 is SSHAT and CDR2 is FNYEAQ in the germline V gene (reference sequence). CDR3 sequence: CASSLSRLAGQETQYF. CDR3 sequence (DNA): TGTGCTAGCAGCTTATCGAGACTAGCCGGGCAAGAGACCCAGTACTTC.

This chain connects TRBV20-1 to TRBJ2-2; D tentatively reads TRBD1 or TRBD2 (5 bases each). Trimming took 4 bases from V and 4 from J, leaving 25 bases between them. Germline CDR1 reads DFQATT; CDR2 reads SNEGSKA (reference sequence). CDR3 length: 18 residues. In nucleotides, the CDR3 is TGCAGTGCTATAGAGTCGAACGTGGGGCTAGCAGTCACCGGGGAGCTGTTTTTT. Its protein product is CSAIESNVGLAVTGELFF.

The V call is TRBV7-2, the J call TRBJ1-1; a weak D match, TRBD1 (5 bases). CDR3 length equals 14 residues. V lost 5 bases and J lost 4, with 14 bases in between. Germline V gives CDR1 SGHTA, CDR2 FQGNSA. The DNA for the CDR3 is TGTGCCAGCAGCAGCCTCCGGGGCGGCACTGAAGCTTTCTTT. It encodes CASSSLRGGTEAFF.

This sequence joins TRBV27 and TRBJ1-5, with D uncertain. This CDR3 has 14 residues. Germline V gene sequence: CDR1 MNHEY, CDR2 SMNVEV (reference sequence). V was pared by 6 bases and J by 6 bases, with 15 bases between. The CDR3 loop reads CASSSAGEVQPQHF. CDR3 nucleotide sequence: TGTGCCAGCAGCTCCGCCGGAGAAGTTCAGCCCCAGCATTTT.

The chain employs TRBV2 and TRBJ2-5; D not resolved. CDR1 and CDR2 (germline): SNHLY, FYNNEI. V lost 7 bases, J lost 3 bases, and 18 bases lay in between. The CDR3 runs to 15 residues. CDR3 bases: TGTGCCAGCATAAGATTCCTGGGCCAGAAAGAGACCCAGTACTTC. Translated: CASIRFLGQKETQYF.

The rearrangement links TRBV6-2 or TRBV6-3 to TRBJ1-5; D is undetermined. Trimming removed 6 bases at V and 3 bases at J, with 6 bases between. The CDR3 spans 12 residues. Germline lookup yields CDR1 MNHEY and CDR2 SVGEGT. The CDR3 loop is CASREDNQPQHF. CDR3 in DNA: TGTGCCAGCAGGGAGGACAATCAGCCCCAGCATTTT.

This chain connects TRBV5-1 to TRBJ1-4, with 7 positions matching TRBD1. Trimming took 0 bases from V and 2 from J; bases not matched to a gene: 1. Per the germline V gene, CDR1 is SGHRS and CDR2 is YFSETQ. CDR3 length equals 15 residues. As DNA, the CDR3 is TGCGCCAGCAGCTTGGTGGGACAGACTAATGAAAAACTGTTTTTT. Protein sequence: CASSLVGQTNEKLFF. Supplemented by reference TRBV5-1 and TRBJ1-4, the full variable domain reads KAGVTQTPRYLIKTRGQQVTLSCSPISGHRSVSWYQQTPGQGLQFLFEYFSETQRNKGNFPGRFSGRQFSNSRSEMNVSTLELGDSALYLCASSLVGQTNEKLFFGSGTQLSVL.

The chain recombines TRBV28 with TRBJ1-2; 10 bases match TRBD1. The germline V gene encodes CDR1 MDHEN and CDR2 SYDVKM. Trimming removed 10 bases from V and 4 bases from J; junction bases left unmatched: 12. The CDR3 extends over 15 amino acids. For the CDR3, the DNA is TGTGCCACCGGGACAGGGGAGGATTGGGGCTATGGCTACACCTTC. This gives the protein CATGTGEDWGYGYTF.

The chain links TRBV7-3 to TRBJ2-7; D tentatively reads TRBD1 or TRBD2 (5 bases each). The J call is uncertain, as TRBJ2-5 better fits the DNA end. CDR1 and CDR2 from the germline V gene are SGHTA and FQGTGA. The CDR3 spans 14 residues. The CDR3 is CASSSLGVKETQYF. For the CDR3, the DNA is TGTGCCAGCAGCTCACTAGGGGTGAAAGAGACCCAGTACTTC.

This clonotype was observed at least ten times. The CDR3 DNA reads as TGTGCCAGCAGCGTCGGAACTAGCACAGATACGCAGTATTTT. This codes for CASSVGTSTDTQYF. The rearrangement joins TRBV9 to TRBJ2-3; D not certain. V lost 2 bases and J lost 0, with 7 bases in between. The CDR3 totals 14 residues. Germline CDR1 reads SGDLS; CDR2 reads YYNGEE.

In this sample, this clonotype turned up many times. The chain combines TRBV10-3 with TRBJ1-4; D unclear. V shed 5 bases and J shed 3 bases, with 13 bases lying between them. The CDR3 consists of 15 residues. Germline V gene data show CDR1 as ENHRY and CDR2 as SYGVKD. The CDR3 DNA reads TGTGCCATCAGTCAGCAACAGAGCTCTAATGAAAAACTGTTTTTT. Protein: CAISQQQSSNEKLFF.

The chain employs TRBV4-2 and TRBJ2-4, with D perhaps given as TRBD1 or TRBD2 (6 bases each). Germline V gene data show CDR1 as LGHNA and CDR2 as YNFKEQ. V was trimmed by 1 base and J by 6 bases, leaving 19 bases between them. The CDR3 covers 17 residues. CDR3 protein: CASSQAGGDTVRNIQYF. CDR3 DNA: TGTGCCAGCAGCCAAGCCGGGGGCGACACTGTCCGAAACATTCAGTACTTC.

This chain joins TRBV11-2 and TRBJ2-3; 8 nucleotides agree with TRBD1. CDR3 length: 16 residues. CDR1 is SGHAT and CDR2 is FQNNGV in the germline V gene. The ends lost 4 bases at V and 3 bases at J; junction bases unmatched: 9. The CDR3 nucleotides are TGTGCCAGCAGCTCCCGACAGGGGCTCGGTACAGATACGCAGTATTTT. The encoded protein is CASSSRQGLGTDTQYF. Full variable domain (rest looked up from reference TRBV11-2 and TRBJ2-3): EAGVAQSPRYKIIEKRQSVAFWCNPISGHATLYWYQQILGQGPKLLIQFQNNGVVDDSQLPKDRFSAERLKGVDSTLKIQPAKLEDSAVYLCASSSRQGLGTDTQYFGPGTRLTVL.

This chain uses TRBV29-1 with TRBJ2-1, with 8 bases identical to TRBD1. Germline values: CDR1 SQVTM, CDR2 ANQGSEA. This CDR3 spans 11 amino acids. V shed 8 bases, J shed 8 bases, and the junction held 5 bases outside the gene matches. CDR3: CSLKTGDEQFF. In nucleotides, the CDR3 is TGCAGCCTGAAGACAGGGGATGAGCAGTTCTTC.

This CDR3 is CASSFEGARETQYF. DNA of the CDR3: TGCGCCAGCAGCTTCGAAGGGGCGCGTGAGACCCAGTACTTC. This chain uses TRBV5-1 with TRBJ2-5; TRBD1 is a possible D gene (5 bases). V was cut by 2 bases and J by 5 bases, with 13 bases left in between. CDR3 length equals 14 residues. The germline V gene encodes CDR1 SGHRS and CDR2 YFSETQ.

In its sample, this clonotype was seen a few times. The chain uses TRBV7-6 and TRBJ2-2; 13 positions match TRBD2. Germline V gives CDR1 SGHVS, CDR2 FNYEAQ. V lost 2 bases and J lost 0; bases outside the gene matches: 3. The CDR3 consists of 18 residues. The CDR3 nucleotides read TGTGCCAGCAGCTTAAGACTAGCGGGGGGACCGAACACCGGGGAGCTGTTTTTT. This translates into CASSLRLAGGPNTGELFF.